Presented here are 11 T cell receptor beta chains from one specimen sequenced in a study of shared clonotypes between healthy human individuals. Profiling relied on immunoSEQ multiplex PCR, and the TCRdb table lists in-frame clones only, not all of them. The sample gives fewer than 130,000 clones, about 72% of which show up once; over 20% is in the top ten. Material: memory CD8+ T cells sorted from blood. The subset denotes: CD45RO+ cells pooled with CCR7-negative TemRA cells. The receptors here all came from a woman in her 30s in good health.

The V and J genes are TRBV28 and TRBJ2-3; either TRBD1 or TRBD2 may supply D (5 bases each). Looked up from germline, CDR1 is MDHEN and CDR2 is SYDVKM. The ends were cut back, 2 bases at V and 4 bases at J, with 13 bases in the middle. The CDR3 covers 15 residues. The CDR3 spells CASSLGGSSPDTQYF. The CDR3, as DNA: TGTGCCAGCAGTTTAGGGGGTAGTAGTCCAGATACGCAGTATTTT.

The CDR3 nucleotides are TGTGCCAGCAGTTTTAGGGCGGGAGGGTACGACGAGCAGTACTTC. Its protein product is CASSFRAGGYDEQYF. The gene calls are TRBV28 and TRBJ2-7; 9 nucleotides align to TRBD2. This CDR3 has 15 amino acids. V was pared by 3 bases and J by 5 bases, with 8 bases of the junction left unmatched. Germline values: CDR1 MDHEN, CDR2 SYDVKM.

This clone showed up just a few times. The chain joins TRBV6-6 to TRBJ1-1; D gene uncertain. The germline V and J ends were trimmed by 6 bases and 4 bases, with 9 bases remaining between them. The CDR3 extends over 12 amino acids. Germline assignment: CDR1 MNHNY and CDR2 SVGAGI (reference sequence). DNA of the CDR3: TGTGCCAGCAGCCCCAGCGGCACTGAAGCTTTCTTT. It encodes CASSPSGTEAFF.

The chain employs TRBV6-4 and TRBJ2-2, with D possibly being TRBD1 or TRBD2 (5 bases each). CDR3 length: 14 residues. The ends were cut back, 8 bases at V and 4 bases at J, with 14 bases in the middle. Per germline, CDR1 MRHNA and CDR2 SNTAGT. CDR3 amino acids: CASARAGTTGELFF. Here the CDR3 DNA reads TGTGCCAGCGCTCGGGCAGGGACCACCGGGGAGCTGTTTTTT.

The chain uses TRBV7-6 and TRBJ2-1; 10 bases fit TRBD2. The ends lost 3 bases at V and 3 bases at J; junction bases unmatched: 8. CDR1 and CDR2 (germline): SGHVS, FNYEAQ. This CDR3 is 17 amino acids long. The CDR3 here is CASSFYTAGGSYNEQFF. The DNA of the CDR3 is TGTGCCAGCAGCTTCTACACAGCGGGAGGGAGCTACAATGAGCAGTTCTTC.

J is TRBJ2-1 and V is TRBV7-6; TRBD1 matches at 10 bases. Germline V CDR1 and CDR2: SGHVS, FNYEAQ. Trimming took 5 bases from V and 0 from J; bases not matched to a gene: 7. This CDR3 spans 17 amino acids. This chain's CDR3 is CASSHRTGGVSYNEQFF. Written as DNA, the CDR3 is TGTGCCAGCAGCCACAGGACAGGGGGTGTCTCCTACAATGAGCAGTTCTTC.

The chain recombines TRBV6-5 with TRBJ1-5; D unclear. CDR3 length: 13 residues. Trimming removed 2 bases at V and 4 bases at J, with 6 bases between. The germline V gene has CDR1 MNHEY and CDR2 SVGAGI. CDR3 loop: CASSYAPNQPQHF. CDR3 DNA sequence: TGTGCCAGCAGTTACGCCCCAAATCAGCCCCAGCATTTT.

This chain connects TRBV20-1 to TRBJ1-2, with D uncertain. Trimming shortened V by 1 base and J by 6 bases, and 6 bases separated the two germline ends. Germline CDR1 reads DFQATT; CDR2 reads SNEGSKA (reference sequence). The CDR3 length is 11 residues. DNA of the CDR3: TGCAGTGCTAGAGCCCTAGATGGCTACACCTTC. This encodes CSARALDGYTF.

This chain joins TRBV4-2 and TRBJ2-7; 7 bases are a match to TRBD2. CDR3 length: 15 residues. The germline gives CDR1 LGHNA, CDR2 YNFKEQ. J was trimmed by 0 bases and V by 2 bases; bases with no gene match: 4. CDR3 nucleotides: TGTGCCAGCAGCCAATCTAGCGGAGACTCCTACGAGCAGTACTTC. Protein product: CASSQSSGDSYEQYF.

The chain uses TRBV7-9 and TRBJ2-3, with D unclear. From germline, CDR1 is SEHNR and CDR2 FQNEAQ (reference sequence). The length of the CDR3 is 15 residues. Between the trimmed V and J ends, which lost 7 bases and 7 bases, there was a span of 21 bases. The DNA for the CDR3 is TGTGCCAGCATCACGTCCGGGTCCCCCGGGCATACGCAGTATTTT. It specifies CASITSGSPGHTQYF.

Here the CDR3 DNA reads TGTGCCAGCAGTGAGACAGAGACAGGGGAGCAGTACTTC. Amino acid sequence: CASSETETGEQYF. This chain joins TRBV6-4 and TRBJ2-7, with TRBD1 matching 7 bases. The length of the CDR3 is 13 residues. Germline CDR1 reads MRHNA; CDR2 reads SNTAGT. The junction had 6 bases not matched to a gene; V was cut back by 3 bases and J by 7 bases.